This T cell receptor (beta chain) was identified during a study of blood T cells in healthy people across ages. Study-level results: Significant beta diversity loss was already apparent by age roughly 38, declining roughly linearly.

The V gene's germline CDR1 is DFQATT and CDR2 SNEGSKA (reference sequence). Trimming cost V 2 bases and J 13 bases, with 15 bases left between them. The CDR3 sequence is 12 residues long. A sample-barcoded 5' primer and a J-beta primer mix were used in a second PCR of roughly 7 to 11 cycles. Tags on each cDNA molecule came from a template-switch adaptor with 12 random nucleotides. CDR3-containing paired-end reads numbered at least 2.5 million in each sample. TCRdb ran MiXCR on the 5' RACE reads and lists one entry per CDR3 protein. Of about 800,000 distinct CDR3 sequences listed, less than 60% were seen once; the top ten hold about a sixth. In regard to this clonotype: Its antigen is unidentified. A single base separates this from a much larger clone, so it may be a read error.

Sequenced sample: blood. The receptor comes from a man older than 75 in good health. The V gene is TRBV20-1, the J gene TRBJ2-1; D might be TRBD1 (6 bases). The CDR3 is CSARSGQETQFF. The CDR3 DNA reads as TGCAGTGCTAGATCGGGACAAGAGACCCAGTTCTTC.